This T cell receptor (beta chain) came from a study of PD-1 blockade in classical Hodgkin lymphoma. Time point meaning: cycle 4 day 1 (C4D1), after more than five weeks of nivolumab. Brentuximab vedotin exposure varied among the patients, all of whom had relapsed after autologous stem cell transplantation. The CDR3 length is 12 residues. Germline loops: CDR1 MNHNY, CDR2 SVGAGI (reference sequence). Trimming took off 7 bases at V and 6 bases at J, with 9 bases between the two ends. Measured with immunoSEQ multiplex PCR; TCRdb has only the in-frame clones, and not every one. The table shows around 25,000 clones, with about 72% occurring only once.

V is TRBV6-6 and J is TRBJ2-2; the D is unclear. Specimen: peripheral blood mononuclear cells (PBMCs), collected before the fourth cycle of nivolumab. The sequence was obtained from a human donor with classical Hodgkin lymphoma. The CDR3 reads CASTKSPGELFF. CDR3 nucleotide sequence: TGTGCCAGCACGAAAAGCCCCGGGGAGCTGTTTTTT.